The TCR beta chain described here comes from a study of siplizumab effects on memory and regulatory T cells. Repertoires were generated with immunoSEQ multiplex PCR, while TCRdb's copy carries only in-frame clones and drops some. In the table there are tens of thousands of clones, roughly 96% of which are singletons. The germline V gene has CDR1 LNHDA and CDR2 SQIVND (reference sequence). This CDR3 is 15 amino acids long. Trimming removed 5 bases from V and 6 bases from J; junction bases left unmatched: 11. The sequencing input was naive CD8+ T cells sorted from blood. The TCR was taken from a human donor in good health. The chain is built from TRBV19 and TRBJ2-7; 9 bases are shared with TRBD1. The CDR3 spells CASSAGTGNLVEQYF. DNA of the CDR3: TGTGCCAGTAGTGCCGGGACAGGGAATTTGGTCGAGCAGTACTTC.